Shown below are 18 T cell receptor beta chains from a single sample sequenced in a study of T cells in Graves' hyperthyroidism and ophthalmopathy. RNA transcripts provided the source from which TCR beta CDR3 regions were amplified. HTBI primers drove first-round RT-PCR of the TCR CDR3. TCRdb reanalysed the multiplex PCR reads using MiXCR and keeps one entry per CDR3 protein. The table lists under 700,000 distinct CDR3 sequences, around 46% of them singletons, with about 7.8% in the top ten. Sequencing input: peripheral blood or thyroid tissue (not recorded which). These receptors all stem from a woman under 30 with Graves' hyperthyroidism.

The rearrangement links TRBV7-2 to TRBJ2-6; tentatively, D is TRBD1 (5 bases). CDR3 length: 18 residues. Germline V gene sequence: CDR1 SGHTA, CDR2 FQGNSA. Trimming stripped 4 bases from V and 0 bases from J, with 16 bases between. The CDR3, as DNA: TGTGCCAGCAGCTCCCGCGGACACGGACGCTCTGGGGCCAACGTCCTGACTTTC. This encodes CASSSRGHGRSGANVLTF.

This clonotype has only a few counts. This rearrangement joins TRBV19 to TRBJ2-1, with 9 bases aligning to TRBD2. The CDR3 is 14 residues long. The junction had 6 bases not matched to a gene; V was cut back by 7 bases and J by 5 bases. CDR1 LNHDA and CDR2 SQIVND come from the germline V gene (reference sequence). CDR3 nucleotide sequence: TGTGCCAGTATGATAGCGGGAGCGGACAATGAGCAGTTCTTC. Its protein is CASMIAGADNEQFF.

For this clonotype: One end of the junction varies from germline; a read error may be responsible. This chain links TRBV5-1 with TRBJ1-1, with D perhaps matching TRBD1 (5 bases). From germline, CDR1 is SGHRS and CDR2 YFSETQ. The CDR3 is 13 amino acids. CDR3 residues: CASSLRGETEAFF. CDR3 coding DNA: TGTGCCAGCAGCCTCCGAGGGGAGACTGAAGCTTTCTTT.

Ten or more counts support this clonotype. V is TRBV7-9 and J is TRBJ2-5; D unclear. This CDR3 spans 13 amino acids. Germline V gives CDR1 SEHNR, CDR2 FQNEAQ (reference sequence). V was pared by 11 bases and J by 1 base, with 14 bases between. Here the CDR3 reads CAATVGSQETQYF. The CDR3 region has the DNA TGTGCCGCCACTGTCGGGTCCCAAGAGACCCAGTACTTC.

Turning to this clonotype: A much larger clone differs from this one at a single base, so this may be a read error. The J gene is TRBJ1-4, the V gene TRBV10-3, with D possibly being TRBD1 (6 bases). Germline V gene sequence: CDR1 ENHRY, CDR2 SYGVKD. There are 15 residues in the CDR3. The CDR3 DNA reads as TGTGCCAGCAGTGAGTCTACGACAGGTCCCGGAAAACTGTTTTTT. This codes for CASSESTTGPGKLFF.

The rearrangement uses TRBV27 and TRBJ1-2; no clear D. The germline V and J ends were trimmed by 1 base and 8 bases, with 14 bases remaining between them. Per germline, CDR1 MNHEY and CDR2 SMNVEV (reference sequence). This CDR3 spans 14 amino acids. CDR3 bases: TGTGCCAGCAGTTTATTTCTGGGGAGTAGGGGCTACACCTTC. Encoded protein: CASSLFLGSRGYTF.

The chain employs TRBV27 and TRBJ1-2, with a possible D match to TRBD1 (5 bases). Trimming cost V 3 bases and J 6 bases, with 17 bases left between them. This CDR3 has 15 amino acids. CDR1 is MNHEY and CDR2 is SMNVEV in the germline V gene (reference sequence). The CDR3: CASSFRDPRRDGYTF. The CDR3 nucleotides are TGTGCCAGCAGTTTTCGGGACCCCCGAAGGGATGGCTACACCTTC.

This clonotype was recorded at least ten times. The chain combines TRBV15 with TRBJ1-1; D is possibly TRBD1 (5 bases). Trimming cost V 9 bases and J 1 base, with 12 bases left between them. The CDR3 is made up of 13 amino acids. Germline CDR1 LNHNV, CDR2 YYDKDF (reference sequence). The CDR3 DNA reads as TGTGCCACTACGGCGGGGGAGAACACTGAAGCTTTCTTT. Translating gives CATTAGENTEAFF.

The chain carries TRBV27 and TRBJ1-4; 10 bases agree with TRBD1. The CDR3 covers 15 residues. Germline CDR1 and CDR2: MNHEY and SMNVEV (reference sequence). The J segment lost 7 bases and the V segment lost 4 bases, leaving 6 bases of the junction unmatched. The chain's CDR3 is CASSSDRGQIEKLFF. DNA for the CDR3: TGTGCCAGCAGTTCCGACAGGGGGCAGATTGAAAAACTGTTTTTT.

The gene calls are TRBV7-2 and TRBJ1-4; no clear D. Germline V gene sequence: CDR1 SGHTA, CDR2 FQGNSA. The length of the CDR3 is 15 residues. V was shortened by 5 bases and J by 13 bases, with 23 bases between the two germline ends. The CDR3 reads CASSQLTTGFEGLFF. For the CDR3, the DNA is TGTGCCAGCAGCCAGCTTACGACGGGGTTTGAGGGACTGTTTTTT.

This clonotype occurred many times. The chain combines TRBV24-1 with TRBJ1-5, with a tentative D call TRBD1 (5 bases). The CDR3 length is 15 residues. The V gene's germline CDR1 is KGHDR and CDR2 SFDVKD. V was trimmed by 2 bases and J by 7 bases, leaving 14 bases between them. CDR3 DNA: TGTGCCACCAGTGATTCGACGGCCCAGGGCCAGCCCCAGCATTTT. Its translation: CATSDSTAQGQPQHF.

Only a few counts were recorded for this clonotype. The chain is built from TRBV10-3 and TRBJ2-7, with 9 bases that match TRBD2. This CDR3 has 13 residues. The V gene end was trimmed by 10 bases and the J gene end by 9 bases; junction bases not matched to a gene: 13. Germline CDR1 and CDR2: ENHRY and SYGVKD. The CDR3 region is CATTPGLAAVQYF. Written as DNA, the CDR3 is TGTGCCACAACCCCGGGACTAGCTGCTGTGCAGTACTTC.

This clonotype has at least ten counts. The J gene is TRBJ1-2, the V gene TRBV29-1, with 9 bases lining up with TRBD1. The CDR3 extends over 14 amino acids. Germline CDR1 is SQVTM and CDR2 is ANQGSEA. J was trimmed by 8 bases and V by 2 bases; bases with no gene match: 9. This CDR3 is CSVELRTGDHGYTF. The CDR3 DNA is TGCAGCGTTGAACTCCGGACAGGGGATCACGGCTACACCTTC.

V and J are TRBV10-3 and TRBJ2-7; D could derive from TRBD1 or TRBD2 (5 bases each). Per the germline V gene, CDR1 is ENHRY and CDR2 is SYGVKD. This CDR3 comprises 12 residues. Between the trimmed V and J ends, which lost 10 bases and 2 bases, there was a span of 12 bases. The CDR3 region is CATSGRAYEQYF. The CDR3 nucleotides read TGTGCCACTTCGGGACGGGCCTACGAGCAGTACTTC.

This clonotype has a single count. This clone may be a read error of a much larger clone one base away. V and J are TRBV29-1 and TRBJ1-1, with TRBD1 as a possible D gene (6 bases). The germline CDR1 and CDR2 sequences are SQVTM and ANQGSEA. This CDR3 contains 11 residues. The CDR3 region has the DNA TGCAGCGTGGAAGGACAGTTTGAAGCTTTCTTT. It is translated as CSVEGQFEAFF.

In the case of this clonotype: With a much larger clone just one base away, this may be a read error. The CDR3 DNA reads TGTGCCACCAGTGCTAGGGGGCTGCGGGAGACCCAGTACTTC. Its translation is CATSARGLRETQYF. The chain has TRBV24-1 and TRBJ2-5; 7 positions match TRBD1. Trimming removed 5 bases from V and 5 bases from J; junction bases left unmatched: 7. The CDR3 has 14 amino acids. Looked up from germline, CDR1 is KGHDR and CDR2 is SFDVKD.

Many counts were recorded for this clonotype. The V gene is TRBV7-9, the J gene TRBJ2-5; D gene ambiguous. With 4 bases removed from V and 3 bases from J, the gap between germline ends came to 15 bases. Germline CDR1 SEHNR, CDR2 FQNEAQ (reference sequence). This CDR3 has 15 residues. The CDR3 loop is CASSSNGLRKETQYF. CDR3 bases: TGTGCCAGCAGCTCCAACGGGCTAAGGAAAGAGACCCAGTACTTC.

The chain recombines TRBV20-1 with TRBJ2-7, with 7 bases identical to TRBD1. Looked up from germline, CDR1 is DFQATT and CDR2 is SNEGSKA (reference sequence). The V and J ends lost 6 bases and 1 base, in that order; junction bases with no gene match: 9. CDR3 length: 14 amino acids. CDR3: CSAPTGTPSYEQYF. CDR3 DNA: TGCAGTGCGCCGACAGGGACCCCATCCTACGAGCAGTACTTC.